This T cell receptor (beta chain) was obtained from a study of blood T cell repertoires in COVID-19 (TCRdb year 2020). With regard to the full study: Collaborator samples came from the United States, Italy and Spain and covered acute and convalescent phases of COVID-19. The prospective study material was composed of cDNA or gDNA derived from T cells, B-cell-depleted T cells, or PBMCs. The dataset comprised deeply sampled blood TCRbeta repertoires from subjects exposed to, actively infected with, or recovered from COVID-19. The repertoires were released in a freely available public database meant as a resource for research on the immune response to SARS-CoV-2. The samples were drawn from the first 160 participants of the ongoing ImmuneRACE study and from some 1,300 subjects provided by 6 global collaborators. A de-identified subject ID, COVID-19 status, age in years and sex were almost always included in the sample metadata. HLA class I and class II types, where available, came from metadata supplied by the sample provider rather than from assay-based typing. What the research found in general, with its limitations: The quantity of clinical and demographic metadata differed by source and by participant and was supplied without curation.

This clone was seen just once. Its antigen remains undetermined. Base qualities are not at hand, and no much larger clone is one base apart. CDR1 and CDR2 were assigned from the germline V gene as SGHAT and FQNNGV. Unmatched junction bases come to 7, with V trimmed by 2 bases and J by 9 bases. The cysteine opens and the phenylalanine closes a CDR3 of 14 amino acids. CDR3 DNA is the only sequence kept; it has 42 bases, read in frame from the first base. Another Seattle source contributed samples from volunteer blood donors who had recovered from COVID-19. The collaborating institutions used their own protocols to collect whole blood in K2EDTA tubes. For TCRbeta analysis, collaborator samples were shipped as frozen whole blood, as isolated PBMCs, or as DNA extracted from either sample type. TCRbeta CDR3 regions were amplified from genomic DNA by means of the immunoSEQ Assay, a bias-controlled multiplex PCR. Regarding the original processing steps: The number of nucleated cells in each sample was estimated from the amplification of reference gene primers within the assay. Sequence reads were collapsed and filtered to measure the absolute abundance of every unique TCRbeta CDR3 rearrangement. Productive Simpson clonality was computed per sample as the square root of Simpson's diversity index over productive rearrangements. The clones in this table, taken by TCRdb from immuneACCESS, are in-frame only. Not every clone is retained; where verified, under half of the shortfall comes from an unresolved V gene, and the cause of the rest is unknown. V and J calls and clone size follow that table, whereas D and trimming were derived from the DNA. Present in this sample are about 140,000 clones, around 80% of which were seen just once. The ten largest make up approximately 3.5% of the sample.

Sequenced sample: peripheral blood. The rearranged chain carries TRBV11-2 and TRBJ2-1; 7 central bases correspond to TRBD2. The origin of this receptor is a man between 65 and 85 years old who had recovered from COVID-19. The CDR3 region: CASSLTGGWAEQFF. The DNA sequence is given as TGTGCCAGCAGCTTAACGGGAGGTTGGGCTGAGCAGTTCTTC. Where the CDR3 stops, the reference TRBV11-2 and TRBJ2-1 genes take over; the full variable domain is EAGVAQSPRYKIIEKRQSVAFWCNPISGHATLYWYQQILGQGPKLLIQFQNNGVVDDSQLPKDRFSAERLKGVDSTLKIQPAKLEDSAVYLCASSLTGGWAEQFFGPGTRLTVL.